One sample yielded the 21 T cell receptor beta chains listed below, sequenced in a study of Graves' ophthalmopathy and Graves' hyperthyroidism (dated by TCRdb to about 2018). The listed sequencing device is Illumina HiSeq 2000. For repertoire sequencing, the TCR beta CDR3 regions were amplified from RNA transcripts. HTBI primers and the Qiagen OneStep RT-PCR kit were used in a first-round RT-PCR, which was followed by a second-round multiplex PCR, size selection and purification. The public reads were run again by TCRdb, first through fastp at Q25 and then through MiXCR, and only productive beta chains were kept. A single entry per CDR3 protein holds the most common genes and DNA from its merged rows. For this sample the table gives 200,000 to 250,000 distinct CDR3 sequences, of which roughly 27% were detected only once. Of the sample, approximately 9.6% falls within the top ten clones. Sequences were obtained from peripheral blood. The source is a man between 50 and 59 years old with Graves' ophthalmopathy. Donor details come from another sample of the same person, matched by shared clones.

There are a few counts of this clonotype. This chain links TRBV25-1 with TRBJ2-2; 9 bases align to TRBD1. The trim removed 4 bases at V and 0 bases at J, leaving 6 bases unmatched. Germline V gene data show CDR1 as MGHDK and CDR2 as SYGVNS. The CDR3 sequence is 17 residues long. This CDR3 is CASSVDRGLANTGELFF. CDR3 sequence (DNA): TGTGCCAGCAGTGTGGACAGGGGACTCGCGAACACCGGGGAGCTGTTTTTT.

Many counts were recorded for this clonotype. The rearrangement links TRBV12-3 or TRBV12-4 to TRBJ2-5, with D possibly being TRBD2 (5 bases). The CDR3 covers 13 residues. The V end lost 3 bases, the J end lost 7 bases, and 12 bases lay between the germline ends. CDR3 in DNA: TGTGCCAGCAGTTTGTCGGGAATGCCGACCCAGTACTTC. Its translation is CASSLSGMPTQYF.

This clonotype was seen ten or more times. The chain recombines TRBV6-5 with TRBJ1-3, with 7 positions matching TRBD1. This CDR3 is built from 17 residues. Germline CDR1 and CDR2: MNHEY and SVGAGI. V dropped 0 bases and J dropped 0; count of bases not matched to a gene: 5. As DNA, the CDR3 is TGTGCCAGCAGTTACTCCAGGGGGGTTACCTCTGGAAACACCATATATTTT. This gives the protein CASSYSRGVTSGNTIYF.

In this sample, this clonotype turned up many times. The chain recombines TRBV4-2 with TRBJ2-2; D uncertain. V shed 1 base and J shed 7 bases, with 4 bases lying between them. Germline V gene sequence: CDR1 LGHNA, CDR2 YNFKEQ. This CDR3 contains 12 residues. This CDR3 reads CASSQVNGELFF. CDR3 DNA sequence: TGTGCCAGCAGCCAAGTGAACGGGGAGCTGTTTTTT.

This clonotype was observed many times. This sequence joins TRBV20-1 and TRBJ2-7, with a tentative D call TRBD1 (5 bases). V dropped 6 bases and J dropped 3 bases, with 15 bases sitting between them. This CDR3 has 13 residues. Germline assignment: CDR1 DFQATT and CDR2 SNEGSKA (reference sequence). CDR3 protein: CSALLLRGYEQYF. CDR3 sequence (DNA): TGCAGTGCCCTGCTATTAAGGGGCTACGAGCAGTACTTC.

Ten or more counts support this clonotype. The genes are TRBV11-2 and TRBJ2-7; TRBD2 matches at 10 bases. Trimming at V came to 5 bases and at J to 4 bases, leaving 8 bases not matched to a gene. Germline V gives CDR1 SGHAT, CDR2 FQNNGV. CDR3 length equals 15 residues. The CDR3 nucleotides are TGTGCCAGCAGCCAGCTAGCGGGAGAGACGTACGAGCAGTACTTC. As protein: CASSQLAGETYEQYF.

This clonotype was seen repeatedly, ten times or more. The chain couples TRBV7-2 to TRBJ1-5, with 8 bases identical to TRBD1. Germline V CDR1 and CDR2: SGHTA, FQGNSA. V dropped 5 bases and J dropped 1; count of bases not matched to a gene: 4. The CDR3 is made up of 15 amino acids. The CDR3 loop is CASSPNRGSNQPQHF. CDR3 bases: TGTGCCAGCAGCCCTAACAGGGGGAGCAATCAGCCCCAGCATTTT. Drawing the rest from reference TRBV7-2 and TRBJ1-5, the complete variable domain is GAGVSQSPSNKVTEKGKDVELRCDPISGHTALYWYRQSLGQGLEFLIYFQGNSAPDKSGLPSDRFSAERTGGSVSTLTIQRTQQEDSAVYLCASSPNRGSNQPQHFGDGTRLSIL.

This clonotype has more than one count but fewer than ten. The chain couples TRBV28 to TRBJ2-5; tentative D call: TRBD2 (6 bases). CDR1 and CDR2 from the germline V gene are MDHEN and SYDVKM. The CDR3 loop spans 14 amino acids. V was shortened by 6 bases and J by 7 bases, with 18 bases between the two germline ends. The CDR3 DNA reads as TGTGCCAGCAGCTCCCTGGGGGAGGCGGCGACCCAGTACTTC. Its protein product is CASSSLGEAATQYF. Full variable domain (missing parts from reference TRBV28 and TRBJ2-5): DVKVTQSSRYLVKRTGEKVFLECVQDMDHENMFWYRQDPGLGLRLIYFSYDVKMKEKGDIPEGYSVSREKKERFSLILESASTNQTSMYLCASSSLGEAATQYFGPGTRLLVL.

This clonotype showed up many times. CDR3 in amino acids: CASSQSPGQPYEQYF. The CDR3 DNA follows: TGCGCCAGCAGCCAAAGTCCGGGACAGCCGTACGAGCAGTACTTC. The gene calls are TRBV4-1 and TRBJ2-7; TRBD1 agrees at 7 bases. J lost 4 bases, V lost 2 bases, and 8 bases had no gene match. The CDR3 sequence is 15 residues long. Germline V gives CDR1 MGHRA, CDR2 YSYEKL.

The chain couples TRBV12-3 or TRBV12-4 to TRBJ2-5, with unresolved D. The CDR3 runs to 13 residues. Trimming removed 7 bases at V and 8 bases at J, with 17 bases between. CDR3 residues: CASNNDGGVTQYF. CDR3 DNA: TGTGCCAGCAACAATGACGGTGGTGTTACCCAGTACTTC.

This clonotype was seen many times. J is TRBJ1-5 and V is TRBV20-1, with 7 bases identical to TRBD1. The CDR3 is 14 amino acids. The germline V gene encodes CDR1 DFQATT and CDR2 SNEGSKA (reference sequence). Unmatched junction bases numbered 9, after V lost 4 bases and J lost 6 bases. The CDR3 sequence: CSAKTGSEGQPQHF. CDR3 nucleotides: TGCAGTGCTAAGACAGGGAGTGAGGGTCAGCCCCAGCATTTT.

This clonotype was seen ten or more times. CDR3 loop: CASSENWGSSSYEQYF. The DNA for the CDR3 is TGTGCCAGCAGTGAAAACTGGGGTTCAAGCTCCTACGAGCAGTACTTC. V is TRBV6-1 and J is TRBJ2-7; D is uncertain. The CDR3 runs to 16 residues. Germline V lookup: CDR1 MNHNS, CDR2 SASEGT. V was shortened by 2 bases and J by 0 bases, with 14 bases between the two germline ends.

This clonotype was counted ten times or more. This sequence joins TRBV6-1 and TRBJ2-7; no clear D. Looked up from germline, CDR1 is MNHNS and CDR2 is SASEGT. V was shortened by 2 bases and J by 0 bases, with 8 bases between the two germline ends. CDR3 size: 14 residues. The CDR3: CASSENTFSYEQYF. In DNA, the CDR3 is TGTGCCAGCAGTGAAAACACCTTCTCCTACGAGCAGTACTTC.

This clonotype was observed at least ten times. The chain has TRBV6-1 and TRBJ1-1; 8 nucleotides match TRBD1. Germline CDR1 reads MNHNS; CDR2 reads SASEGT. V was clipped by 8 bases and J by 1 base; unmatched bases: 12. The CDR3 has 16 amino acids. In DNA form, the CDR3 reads TGTGCCAGCGGGTCAGGGGGCCGGATGTGGAACACTGAAGCTTTCTTT. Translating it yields CASGSGGRMWNTEAFF.

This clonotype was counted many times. The CDR3 region has the DNA TGTGCCAGTGCTTGGATTTTCGCGGGTAACTACGAGCAGTACTTC. As protein: CASAWIFAGNYEQYF. V usage is TRBV28 and J usage is TRBJ2-7; D is possibly TRBD2 (5 bases). With 9 bases removed from V and 3 bases from J, the gap between germline ends came to 21 bases. This CDR3 is 15 amino acids long. Germline V CDR1 and CDR2: MDHEN, SYDVKM. Looking up the rest from reference TRBV28 and TRBJ2-7 gives the full variable domain: DVKVTQSSRYLVKRTGEKVFLECVQDMDHENMFWYRQDPGLGLRLIYFSYDVKMKEKGDIPEGYSVSREKKERFSLILESASTNQTSMYLCASAWIFAGNYEQYFGPGTRLTVT.

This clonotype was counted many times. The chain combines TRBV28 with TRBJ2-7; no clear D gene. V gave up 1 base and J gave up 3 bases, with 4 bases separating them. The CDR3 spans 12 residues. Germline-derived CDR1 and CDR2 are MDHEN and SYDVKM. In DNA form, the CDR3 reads TGTGCCAGCAGTTTATTCAACTACGAGCAGTACTTC. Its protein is CASSLFNYEQYF.

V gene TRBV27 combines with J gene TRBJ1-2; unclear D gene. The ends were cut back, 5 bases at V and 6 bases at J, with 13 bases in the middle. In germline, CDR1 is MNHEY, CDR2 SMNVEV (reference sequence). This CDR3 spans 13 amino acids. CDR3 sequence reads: CASSTSAQDGYTF. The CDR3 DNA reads TGTGCCAGCAGTACCTCGGCCCAGGATGGCTACACCTTC.

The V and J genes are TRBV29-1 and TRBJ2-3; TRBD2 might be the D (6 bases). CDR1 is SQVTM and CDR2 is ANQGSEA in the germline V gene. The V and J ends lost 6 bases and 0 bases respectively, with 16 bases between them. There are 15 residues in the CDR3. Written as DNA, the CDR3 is TGCAGCGTCGACCCGGGGGAGACCAGCACAGATACGCAGTATTTT. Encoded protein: CSVDPGETSTDTQYF.

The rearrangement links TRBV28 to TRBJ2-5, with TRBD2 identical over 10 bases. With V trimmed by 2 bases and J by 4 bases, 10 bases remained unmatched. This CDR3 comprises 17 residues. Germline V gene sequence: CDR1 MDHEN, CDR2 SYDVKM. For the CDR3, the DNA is TGTGCCAGCAGTTTAGTTCCTCTAGCGGGAGTTCGAGAGACCCAGTACTTC. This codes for CASSLVPLAGVRETQYF.

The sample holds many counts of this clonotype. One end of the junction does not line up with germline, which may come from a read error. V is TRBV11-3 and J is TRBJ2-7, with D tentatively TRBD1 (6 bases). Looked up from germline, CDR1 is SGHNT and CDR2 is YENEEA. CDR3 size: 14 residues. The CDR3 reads CASSVTTGIYGQYF. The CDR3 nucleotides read TGTGCCAGCAGCGTAACCACAGGGATCTACGGGCAGTACTTC.

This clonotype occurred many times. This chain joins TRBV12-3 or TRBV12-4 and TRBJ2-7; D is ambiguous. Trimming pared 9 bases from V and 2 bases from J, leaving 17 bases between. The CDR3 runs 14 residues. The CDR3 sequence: CASMAEANAYEQYF. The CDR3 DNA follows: TGTGCCAGTATGGCTGAGGCAAATGCCTACGAGCAGTACTTC.